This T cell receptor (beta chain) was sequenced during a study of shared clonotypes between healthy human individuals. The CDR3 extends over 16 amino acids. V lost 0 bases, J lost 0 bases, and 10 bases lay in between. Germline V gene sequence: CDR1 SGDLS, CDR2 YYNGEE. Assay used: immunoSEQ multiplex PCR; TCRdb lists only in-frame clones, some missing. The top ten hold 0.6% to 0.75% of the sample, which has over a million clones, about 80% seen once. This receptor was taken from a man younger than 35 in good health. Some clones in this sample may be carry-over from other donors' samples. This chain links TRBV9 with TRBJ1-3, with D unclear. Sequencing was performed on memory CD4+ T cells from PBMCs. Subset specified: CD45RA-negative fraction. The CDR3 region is CASSVVPDFSGNTIYF. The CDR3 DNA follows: TGTGCCAGCAGCGTAGTGCCTGATTTCTCTGGAAACACCATATATTTT.